Presented here are 18 T cell receptor beta chains from one specimen sequenced in a study of shared clonotypes between healthy human individuals. Using immunoSEQ multiplex PCR, the repertoire was profiled, and TCRdb retains in-frame clones only, with some absent. The sample includes over a million clones, 65% to 75% seen only once; the top ten take approximately 1.5%. Sequenced sample: memory CD4+ T cells sorted from blood. The subset: CD45RA-negative fraction. Receptors originate from a young man in good health.

In DNA, the CDR3 is TGCGCCAGCAGCTTGGATGTCATGGCAGCGGGGAGCACAGATACGCAGTATTTT. Its protein product is CASSLDVMAAGSTDTQYF. The J gene is TRBJ2-3, the V gene TRBV5-1, with 7 bases that match TRBD2. The trim removed 0 bases at V and 0 bases at J, leaving 10 bases unmatched. CDR3 length: 18 residues. Looked up from germline, CDR1 is SGHRS and CDR2 is YFSETQ.

The rearrangement uses TRBV6-6 and TRBJ1-1, with D uncertain. V was cut by 2 bases and J by 5 bases, with 9 bases left in between. This CDR3 region has 13 residues. The germline gives CDR1 MNHNY, CDR2 SVGAGI (reference sequence). Written as DNA, the CDR3 is TGTGCCAGCAGTTACGGGGTAGGGACTGAAGCTTTCTTT. It yields the protein CASSYGVGTEAFF.

V gene TRBV29-1 combines with J gene TRBJ1-3; no clear D. The CDR3 is made up of 11 amino acids. V was clipped by 2 bases and J by 3 bases, with 2 bases between them. Germline V gene lookup returns CDR1 SQVTM and CDR2 ANQGSEA. The CDR3 protein is CSVEFGNTIYF. CDR3 sequence (DNA): TGCAGCGTTGAATTTGGAAACACCATATATTTT.

The J gene is TRBJ1-4, the V gene TRBV5-4; D unresolved. The CDR3 is 14 residues long. Germline CDR1 is SGHNT and CDR2 is YYREEE (reference sequence). Trimming left V 0 bases short and J 7 bases short, with 10 bases between. In DNA, the CDR3 is TGTGCCAGCAGCTTGGGGGCGCCGGGTGAAAAACTGTTTTTT. Amino acids: CASSLGAPGEKLFF. Combining the CDR3 with reference TRBV5-4 and TRBJ1-4 gives the whole variable domain ETGVTQSPTHLIKTRGQQVTLRCSSQSGHNTVSWYQQALGQGPQFIFQYYREEENGRGNFPPRFSGLQFPNYSSELNVNALELDDSALYLCASSLGAPGEKLFFGSGTQLSVL.

The chain joins TRBV9 to TRBJ1-1; 9 bases map to TRBD1. The trim removed 4 bases at V and 2 bases at J, leaving 3 bases unmatched. The germline gives CDR1 SGDLS, CDR2 YYNGEE. The CDR3 extends over 14 amino acids. CDR3 loop: CASSLQGANTEAFF. As DNA, the CDR3 is TGTGCCAGCAGCCTACAGGGGGCTAACACTGAAGCTTTCTTT.

This chain uses TRBV5-8 with TRBJ1-1; a weak D match, TRBD1 (5 bases). This CDR3 has 14 amino acids. The germline V and J ends were trimmed by 1 base and 6 bases, with 13 bases remaining between them. The V gene's germline CDR1 is SGHTS and CDR2 YDEGEE. The DNA for the CDR3 is TGTGCCAGCAGCTTGCTGGGATTAGGGGCTGAAGCTTTCTTT. It yields the protein CASSLLGLGAEAFF.

The chain employs TRBV7-2 and TRBJ1-3, with D unresolved. Germline CDR1 and CDR2: SGHTA and FQGNSA. The CDR3 has 14 amino acids. With 1 base removed from V and 8 bases from J, the gap between germline ends came to 12 bases. CDR3 DNA: TGTGCCAGCAGCTTAGTGGGGATGGGAGACACCATATATTTT. Amino acid sequence: CASSLVGMGDTIYF.

The chain couples TRBV7-9 to TRBJ2-7; D unclear. This CDR3 is built from 14 residues. The V gene lost 5 bases and the J gene lost 5 bases, with 16 bases spanning the gap. Germline lookup yields CDR1 SEHNR and CDR2 FQNEAQ (reference sequence). This CDR3 is CASSPDVRSDEQYF. The DNA of the CDR3 is TGTGCCAGCAGCCCGGACGTGAGGTCCGACGAGCAGTACTTC.

The CDR3 loop is CASREGGTGELFF. In DNA, the CDR3 is TGTGCCAGCCGGGAGGGGGGAACCGGGGAGCTGTTTTTT. The rearrangement uses TRBV2 and TRBJ2-2, with 8 bases identical to TRBD2. The CDR3 has 13 amino acids. Germline V gene lookup returns CDR1 SNHLY and CDR2 FYNNEI. The V and J ends lost 8 bases and 5 bases, in that order; junction bases with no gene match: 4.

The chain is built from TRBV6-6 and TRBJ2-6; maybe TRBD2 (5 bases). V shed 10 bases and J shed 4 bases, with 8 bases lying between them. Germline V gene lookup returns CDR1 MNHNY and CDR2 SVGAGI (reference sequence). This CDR3 is 12 amino acids long. CDR3 coding DNA: TGTGCCACCTCGGGGGGGGCCAACGTCCTGACTTTC. Translating gives CATSGGANVLTF.

The chain uses TRBV11-2 and TRBJ2-3; D uncertain. The germline V and J ends were trimmed by 5 bases and 4 bases, with 19 bases remaining between them. The V gene's germline CDR1 is SGHAT and CDR2 FQNNGV. The CDR3 has 16 amino acids. DNA of the CDR3: TGTGCCAGCAGCCCTTCGGCGGACCCGAAGGCAGATACGCAGTATTTT. Residues: CASSPSADPKADTQYF.

This clone was recorded a few times. The gene calls are TRBV5-1 and TRBJ1-5; 7 bases match TRBD1. Germline V lookup: CDR1 SGHRS, CDR2 YFSETQ. This CDR3 is built from 16 residues. The trim removed 0 bases at V and 6 bases at J, leaving 9 bases unmatched. CDR3 sequence reads: CASSLVRGGRRQPQHF. CDR3 coding DNA: TGCGCCAGCAGCTTGGTGAGAGGGGGCAGGCGTCAGCCCCAGCATTTT.

The sample holds one count of this clone. The V gene is TRBV7-9, the J gene TRBJ2-7; TRBD2 aligns across 8 bases. CDR3 length: 14 residues. Germline loops: CDR1 SEHNR, CDR2 FQNEAQ (reference sequence). V was pared by 2 bases and J by 6 bases, with 6 bases of the junction left unmatched. CDR3 coding DNA: TGTGCCAGCAGCTTACCAGCGGGAGCTCGCGAGCAGTACTTC. It specifies CASSLPAGAREQYF.

The rearrangement links TRBV5-1 to TRBJ2-2; tentatively, D is TRBD1 (5 bases). The CDR3 is 14 residues long. Germline V gives CDR1 SGHRS, CDR2 YFSETQ. Trimming removed 5 bases at V and 5 bases at J, with 13 bases between. The CDR3 DNA follows: TGCGCCAGCAGGGAAGGGGTGGATACCGGGGAGCTGTTTTTT. This sequence encodes CASREGVDTGELFF.

The J gene is TRBJ1-6, the V gene TRBV30, with 9 bases lining up with TRBD1. CDR3 size: 14 residues. The germline gives CDR1 GTSNPN, CDR2 SVGIG (reference sequence). V was pared by 1 base and J by 7 bases, with 2 bases of the junction left unmatched. CDR3: CAWSADRGNSPLHF. The CDR3 DNA sequence: TGTGCCTGGAGTGCCGACAGGGGGAATTCACCCCTCCACTTT.

The chain recombines TRBV18 with TRBJ1-5, with D perhaps TRBD1 (5 bases). V lost 3 bases, J lost 7 bases, and 16 bases lay in between. The CDR3 length is 15 residues. Per germline, CDR1 KGHSH and CDR2 LQKENI. The CDR3 here is CASSPQGTGLQPQHF. The CDR3 region has the DNA TGTGCCAGCTCACCCCAGGGTACAGGTTTACAGCCCCAGCATTTT.

The chain uses TRBV25-1 and TRBJ2-5; TRBD1 agrees at 7 bases. Trimming took 3 bases from V and 1 from J; bases not matched to a gene: 14. This CDR3 contains 18 residues. Per the germline V gene, CDR1 is MGHDK and CDR2 is SYGVNS. CDR3 sequence: CASSEQTGARPSQETQYF. For the CDR3, the DNA is TGTGCCAGCAGTGAGCAAACAGGGGCCCGACCAAGCCAAGAGACCCAGTACTTC.

The genes are TRBV25-1 and TRBJ2-7; no definite D call. The germline V gene encodes CDR1 MGHDK and CDR2 SYGVNS. The CDR3 has 13 amino acids. V lost 0 bases and J 4 bases, leaving 7 bases between the germline ends. CDR3 coding DNA: TGTGCCAGCAGTGAATATACCGAGTACGAGCAGTACTTC. Translated: CASSEYTEYEQYF.